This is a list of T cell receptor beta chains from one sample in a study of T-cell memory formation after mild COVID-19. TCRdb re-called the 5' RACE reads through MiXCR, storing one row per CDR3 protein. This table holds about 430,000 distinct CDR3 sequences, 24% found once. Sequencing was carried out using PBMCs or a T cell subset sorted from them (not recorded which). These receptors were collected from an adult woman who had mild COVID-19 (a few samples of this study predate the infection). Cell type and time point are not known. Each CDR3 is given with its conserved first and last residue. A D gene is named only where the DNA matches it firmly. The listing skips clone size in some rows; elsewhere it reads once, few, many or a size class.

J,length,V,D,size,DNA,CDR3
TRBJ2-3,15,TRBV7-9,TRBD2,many,TGTGCCAGCAGCCTACTAGCGGGGAGCACAGATACGCAGTATTTT,CASSLLAGSTDTQYF
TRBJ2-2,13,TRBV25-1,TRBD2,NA,TGTGCCAGCAGTGTTAGCGGGAGAGGGGAGCTGTTTTTT,CASSVSGRGELFF
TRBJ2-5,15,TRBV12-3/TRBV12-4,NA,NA,TGTGCCAGCAGTGAGACCGGGACGAATCAGGAGACCCAGTACTTC,CASSETGTNQETQYF
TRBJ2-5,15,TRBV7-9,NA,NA,TGTGCCAGCAGCCCCCCGGCAACGGGAAGGGAGACCCAGTACTTC,CASSPPATGRETQYF
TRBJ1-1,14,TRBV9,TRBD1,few,TGTGCCAGCAGCCCCGGGACAGGTCCATCTGAAGCTTTCTTT,CASSPGTGPSEAFF
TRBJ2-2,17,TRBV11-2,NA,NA,TGTGCCAGCAGGCCCAAGAGCGTCCCTTTGGGCCCCGGGGAGCTGTTTTTT,CASRPKSVPLGPGELFF
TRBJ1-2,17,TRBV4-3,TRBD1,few,TGCGCCAGCAGCCTGGAACCGGGACAGGCTCTATCCTATGGCTACACCTTC,CASSLEPGQALSYGYTF
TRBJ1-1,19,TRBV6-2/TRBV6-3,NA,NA,TGTGCCAGCAGTTACTCGAAGTCGAGACTACAGGGACTGAACACTGAAGCTTTCTTT,CASSYSKSRLQGLNTEAFF
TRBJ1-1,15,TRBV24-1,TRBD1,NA,TGTGCCACCAGTGATGGACAGGGGAGAAACACTGAAGCTTTCTTT,CATSDGQGRNTEAFF
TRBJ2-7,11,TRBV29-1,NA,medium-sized,TGCAGCGTTGAAGATTATGGGGCTCGGTACTTC,CSVEDYGARYF
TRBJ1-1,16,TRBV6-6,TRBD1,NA,TGTGCCAGCAGTTACCCCCACGGGACAGAGAACACTGAAGCTTTCTTT,CASSYPHGTENTEAFF
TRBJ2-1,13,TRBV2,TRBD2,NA,TGTGCCAGCAGTGGACTAGCGGTAGATGAGCAGTTCTTC,CASSGLAVDEQFF
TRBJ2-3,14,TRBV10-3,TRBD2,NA,TGTGCCATCAGTGGGGGACTAGCGGGAGATACGCAGTATTTT,CAISGGLAGDTQYF